The source of this TCR beta chain is a study of response to subunit inactivated influenza vaccine. Study findings and constraints: Each seasonal influenza vaccination recruits few new T cells, the authors suggested.

This clonotype was seen a handful of times. Its specificity is unknown. V was clipped by 3 bases and J by 6 bases; unmatched bases: 3. The CDR3 extends over 13 amino acids. TCRdb re-called the RT-PCR reads through MiXCR, storing one row per CDR3 protein. Counted here are over 800,000 distinct CDR3 sequences, roughly 20% occurring once; the ten biggest clones make up 10%. Sequencing used PBMCs from blood, obtained about 5 days after vaccination. This sequence originates from a man aged 45-65 years who received an inactivated influenza vaccine. This sequence joins TRBV12-3 or TRBV12-4 and TRBJ1-1, with 8 bases identical to TRBD1. DNA for the CDR3: TGTGCCAGCAGTTTTGTCAGGGGGCCTGAAGCTTTCTTT. Translating it yields CASSFVRGPEAFF.